This T cell receptor beta chain was found in a study of monozygotic twins with inflammatory bowel disease. Reanalyzing the 5' RACE reads, TCRdb keeps one entry per CDR3 protein, without DNA. This sample's table reports approximately 160,000 distinct CDR3 sequences. The CDR3 is 16 amino acids. Germline V gives CDR1 MNHEY, CDR2 SMNVEV (reference sequence). The sequenced sample was blood. This receptor was taken from a human donor with ulcerative colitis or Crohn's disease, or a healthy co-twin of an affected twin (not recorded which). The chain employs TRBV27 and TRBJ1-5; TCRdb designates TRBD1, a call that cannot be tested without DNA. The CDR3 sequence: CASSLVWGPSNQPQHF.